The following is a T cell receptor (beta chain) sequence with its context. Produced via immunoSEQ multiplex PCR; TCRdb's table is partial and in-frame only. The sample carries more than 45,000 clones, over 75% recorded once. This record comes from a study of T cell changes during pregnancy in multiple sclerosis. V was shortened by 1 base and J by 0 bases, with 6 bases between the two germline ends. Per germline, CDR1 MGHRA and CDR2 YSYEKL. The CDR3 consists of 14 residues. The sequencing here drew on CD4+ T cells from peripheral blood mononuclear cells, taken in the second trimester of pregnancy. The V gene is TRBV4-1, the J gene TRBJ1-2; D is ambiguous. The clonotype was recovered from a female donor with multiple sclerosis, enrolled in a pregnancy study. This CDR3 is CASSQAGANYGYTF. The DNA of the CDR3 is TGCGCCAGCAGCCAAGCAGGCGCTAACTATGGCTACACCTTC.